Below are 12 T cell receptor beta chains sequenced from a single sample in a study of shared clonotypes between healthy human individuals (dated by TCRdb to 2020 to 2022). Library generation was performed with the immunoSEQ multiplex PCR assay. Held by TCRdb, this immuneACCESS table contains in-frame sequences only and omits some clones. Under half of the omission traces to an unresolved V gene where checked; the cause of the rest is unknown. The sample data list approximately 1,500,000 clones, and roughly 96% of these were observed just once. Clones ranked in the top ten supply roughly 1.2% of the sample. Material: naive CD4+ T cells sorted from blood. The cell subset or site label, as the study defines it: CD45RA+ positively selected. The receptors stem from a man aged 25 to 40 in good health.

CDR3 DNA: TGTGCCAGCTCACCCCCCTCTTACGATGGCGAGCAGTACTTC. Translating gives CASSPPSYDGEQYF. This chain joins TRBV18 and TRBJ2-7; D is uncertain. Germline CDR1 KGHSH, CDR2 LQKENI. V was pared by 3 bases and J by 6 bases, with 15 bases between. CDR3 size: 14 residues.

Regarding this clone: The same CDR3 is also encoded by other DNA sequences in this sample. The rearrangement links TRBV5-1 to TRBJ2-3, with TRBD2 matching 9 bases. Trimming cost V 0 bases and J 4 bases; bases outside gene matches: 0. In germline, CDR1 is SGHRS, CDR2 YFSETQ. The CDR3 consists of 14 residues. The CDR3 reads CASSLVAGADTQYF. CDR3 bases: TGCGCCAGCAGCTTGGTAGCGGGAGCAGATACGCAGTATTTT.

The chain recombines TRBV19 with TRBJ2-2; TRBD2 might be the D (6 bases). Germline V gives CDR1 LNHDA, CDR2 SQIVND (reference sequence). The CDR3 sequence is 13 residues long. Trimming pared 6 bases from V and 6 bases from J, leaving 11 bases between. The CDR3 DNA reads as TGTGCCAGTAGAAGGGAGGTATCCGGGGAGCTGTTTTTT. This codes for CASRREVSGELFF.

This sequence joins TRBV28 and TRBJ2-4; D ambiguous. The ends were cut back, 2 bases at V and 4 bases at J, with 12 bases in the middle. Germline V gene lookup returns CDR1 MDHEN and CDR2 SYDVKM. The CDR3 has 15 residues. The CDR3 nucleotides read TGTGCCAGCAGTTTAGTGTACGGAAAAAAAAACATTCAGTACTTC. This gives the protein CASSLVYGKKNIQYF.

The genes are TRBV28 and TRBJ2-5; 8 nucleotides agree with TRBD2. CDR1 and CDR2 from the germline V gene are MDHEN and SYDVKM. The CDR3 covers 12 residues. The ends lost 10 bases at V and 5 bases at J; junction bases unmatched: 6. The CDR3 region is CAIRAGVETQYF. In DNA, the CDR3 is TGTGCCATCAGAGCGGGAGTGGAGACCCAGTACTTC.

The CDR3: CASSVAARELVDTEAFF. The CDR3 coding sequence is TGTGCCAGCAGCGTAGCCGCCCGGGAGCTTGTGGACACTGAAGCTTTCTTT. The J gene is TRBJ1-1, the V gene TRBV9, with D unresolved. The germline CDR1 and CDR2 sequences are SGDLS and YYNGEE. V gave up 0 bases and J gave up 3 bases, with 18 bases separating them. The CDR3 sequence is 17 residues long.

The V call is TRBV10-3, the J call TRBJ2-1; 7 positions match TRBD2. The length of the CDR3 is 14 residues. After removal of 5 bases from V and 8 bases from J, the junction contained 9 bases not matched to a gene. CDR1 and CDR2 from the germline V gene are ENHRY and SYGVKD. CDR3 in amino acids: CAISLGGSSDEQFF. The CDR3 DNA reads TGTGCCATCAGTCTAGGCGGGAGCAGCGATGAGCAGTTCTTC.

The chain links TRBV5-1 to TRBJ2-5; 11 nucleotides line up with TRBD2. The CDR3 spans 15 residues. J lost 2 bases, V lost 4 bases, and 4 bases had no gene match. Germline V gene data show CDR1 as SGHRS and CDR2 as YFSETQ. For the CDR3, the DNA is TGCGCCAGCAGCACGGGACTAGCGGTACAAGAGACCCAGTACTTC. Encoded protein: CASSTGLAVQETQYF.

The sample holds one count of this clone. This chain joins TRBV15 and TRBJ2-6; 13 bases line up with TRBD2. V was pared by 5 bases and J by 2 bases, with 6 bases of the junction left unmatched. Looked up from germline, CDR1 is LNHNV and CDR2 is YYDKDF (reference sequence). The CDR3 loop spans 18 amino acids. The CDR3 DNA sequence: TGTGCCACCAGCCCGGGACTAGCGGGGTCCCCTGGGGCCAACGTCCTGACTTTC. Translation: CATSPGLAGSPGANVLTF.

As concerns this clone: This sample includes further DNA sequences coding for the same CDR3. The chain employs TRBV5-1 and TRBJ1-4; D is unresolved. Germline CDR1 SGHRS, CDR2 YFSETQ. The CDR3 loop spans 11 amino acids. Deletions cut 0 bases from V and 7 bases from J, with 1 base between. CDR3 amino acids: CASSLGEKLFF. CDR3 nucleotide sequence: TGCGCCAGCAGCTTGGGTGAAAAACTGTTTTTT.

The V and J genes are TRBV10-2 and TRBJ2-5; D is ambiguous. V was shortened by 6 bases and J by 4 bases, with 12 bases between the two germline ends. The CDR3 is made up of 13 amino acids. CDR1 and CDR2 from the germline V gene are WSHSY and SAAADI. In DNA, the CDR3 is TGCGCCAGCAGGAGGAAAAAGTCAGAGACCCAGTACTTC. This sequence encodes CASRRKKSETQYF.

V is TRBV19 and J is TRBJ2-3; 8 nucleotides agree with TRBD1. CDR3 length equals 15 residues. The V segment lost 6 bases and the J segment 1 base; nucleotides outside the gene matches: 6. CDR1 LNHDA and CDR2 SQIVND come from the germline V gene (reference sequence). The chain's CDR3 is CASSTQTGGTDTQYF. The CDR3 DNA reads as TGTGCCAGTAGCACGCAGACAGGGGGCACAGATACGCAGTATTTT.